Listed below are T cell receptor beta chains from one sample, sequenced in a study of T-cell reconstitution after alpha-beta-depleted transplantation in children. TCRdb passed the PCR reads through MiXCR, listing each CDR3 protein once. This sample has roughly 500,000 distinct CDR3 sequences, with approximately 32% found just once. Sample: PBMCs from the stem cell graft donor, taken from the stem cell graft. These receptors were obtained from a human donor who donated a stem cell graft to a child with aplastic anemia. Both conserved end residues are part of each CDR3. A D gene is named only where the DNA matches it firmly. Clone size is stated in some rows and not others, as once, few, many or a class when expanded.

j_call,clone_size,v_call,d_call,cdr3_length,cdr3_aa,cdr3_nt
TRBJ2-4,few,TRBV12-3/TRBV12-4,TRBD1,17,CASRLSSGGLAKNIQYF,TGTGCCAGCAGACTAAGCTCAGGGGGATTAGCCAAAAACATTCAGTACTTC
TRBJ2-7,few,TRBV10-2,-,14,CASRPTVTGEEQYF,TGCGCCAGCAGACCGACAGTTACTGGTGAGGAGCAGTACTTC
TRBJ1-2,-,TRBV2,-,13,CASRAGSAYGYTF,TGTGCCAGCAGGGCAGGGTCCGCCTATGGCTACACCTTC
TRBJ2-1,-,TRBV18,TRBD2,15,CASSPSGSVEDEQFF,TGTGCCAGCTCTCCCAGCGGGAGCGTTGAAGATGAGCAGTTCTTC
TRBJ2-7,-,TRBV29-1,TRBD2,13,CSVELADSYEQYF,TGCAGCGTTGAACTAGCGGATTCCTACGAGCAGTACTTC
TRBJ1-3,once,TRBV7-8,TRBD1,18,CASSKDRGRQYSGNTIYF,TGTGCCAGCAGCAAGGACAGGGGGCGACAATACTCTGGAAACACCATATATTTT
TRBJ2-3,-,TRBV27,-,15,CASSLRGPITDTQYF,TGTGCCAGCAGTTTAAGAGGGCCAATCACAGATACGCAGTATTTT
TRBJ2-7,-,TRBV5-1,-,14,CASSLGGINYEQYF,TGCGCCAGCAGCTTGGGGGGGATAAACTACGAGCAGTACTTC
TRBJ1-4,-,TRBV15,-,16,CATSRSTGRDYEKLFF,TGTGCCACCAGCAGAAGTACCGGCAGGGATTATGAAAAACTGTTTTTT
TRBJ2-2,-,TRBV7-2,-,15,CASSLALGSTGELFF,TGTGCCAGCAGCTTAGCTCTGGGGTCCACCGGGGAGCTGTTTTTT
TRBJ2-7,-,TRBV29-1,-,13,CSAIRAGTYEQYF,TGCAGCGCCATACGGGCAGGAACCTACGAGCAGTACTTC
TRBJ1-1,few,TRBV19,-,15,CASSMGGAMNTEAFF,TGTGCCAGTAGTATGGGGGGGGCCATGAACACTGAAGCTTTCTTT
TRBJ2-2,-,TRBV12-3/TRBV12-4,-,12,CASSFREGELFF,TGTGCCAGCAGTTTTAGGGAGGGGGAGCTGTTTTTT
TRBJ2-2,many,TRBV15,-,15,CATSRKGDGAGELFF,TGTGCCACCAGCAGGAAGGGGGATGGCGCCGGGGAGCTGTTTTTT
TRBJ2-7,-,TRBV20-1,-,12,CSADPRANEQYF,TGCAGTGCGGATCCCCGGGCCAACGAGCAGTACTTC
TRBJ2-4,-,TRBV12-3/TRBV12-4,-,20,CASSHRGRSNPLQDKNIQYF,TGTGCCAGCAGTCACCGTGGGAGGAGCAACCCCCTTCAGGACAAAAACATTCAGTACTTC
TRBJ1-1,many,TRBV12-3/TRBV12-4,TRBD1,13,CASRLTGGTEAFF,TGTGCCAGCAGACTCACAGGGGGCACTGAAGCTTTCTTT
TRBJ2-2,many,TRBV3-1,TRBD2,15,CASSPGLVNTGELFF,TGTGCCAGCAGCCCGGGACTAGTAAACACCGGGGAGCTGTTTTTT
TRBJ2-1,-,TRBV20-1,TRBD2,18,CSARGTSGLISSYNEQFF,TGCAGTGCTAGGGGGACTAGCGGGCTAATTAGCTCCTACAATGAGCAGTTCTTC
TRBJ1-3,-,TRBV6-1,-,15,CASSQTVRAGNTIYF,TGTGCCAGCAGTCAAACGGTGCGGGCCGGAAACACCATATATTTT
TRBJ1-5,-,TRBV6-1,TRBD1,15,CASSPQTGPAQPQHF,TGTGCCAGCAGTCCACAGACAGGGCCGGCTCAGCCCCAGCATTTT
TRBJ2-3,-,TRBV29-1,-,11,CSVERRGTQYF,TGCAGCGTTGAAAGGAGGGGAACGCAGTATTTT
TRBJ2-7,-,TRBV23-1,TRBD1,16,CASSHTEDRDNHEQYF,TGCGCCAGCAGTCATACGGAGGACAGGGATAATCACGAGCAGTACTTC
TRBJ1-1,few,TRBV29-1,-,10,CSVVTSVAFF,TGCAGCGTTGTAACTTCGGTAGCTTTCTTT
TRBJ2-7,-,TRBV29-1,TRBD1,12,CSAGQGRYEQYF,TGCAGCGCTGGACAGGGGAGGTACGAGCAGTACTTC
TRBJ2-1,few,TRBV5-6,-,14,CASSLDSSLHEQFF,TGTGCCAGCAGCTTAGACAGCTCCCTACATGAGCAGTTCTTC
TRBJ2-7,-,TRBV7-9,-,14,CASSRLPSSYEQYF,TGTGCCAGCAGCCGACTGCCGAGCTCCTACGAGCAGTACTTC
TRBJ2-2,-,TRBV20-1,-,12,CSANTNTGELFF,TGCAGTGCTAATACGAACACCGGGGAGCTGTTTTTT
TRBJ2-1,-,TRBV6-5,-,16,CASSYGVRDSYNEQFF,TGTGCCAGCAGTTACGGAGTGCGGGACAGCTACAATGAGCAGTTCTTC
TRBJ1-5,-,TRBV9,-,14,CASSVGDLMGPQHF,TGTGCCAGCAGCGTAGGGGACCTAATGGGGCCCCAGCATTTT
TRBJ1-1,-,TRBV7-2,TRBD1,15,CASSLVGTGGVEAFF,TGTGCCAGCAGCTTAGTCGGGACAGGGGGCGTTGAAGCTTTCTTT
TRBJ2-5,-,TRBV5-1,TRBD2,16,CASSLRPSGYQETQYF,TGCGCCAGCAGCTTGAGGCCTAGCGGTTACCAAGAGACCCAGTACTTC
TRBJ2-7,-,TRBV18,-,15,CASSPQGLGKGEQYF,TGTGCCAGCTCACCCCAGGGACTGGGGAAAGGAGAGCAGTACTTC
TRBJ2-5,-,TRBV6-1,-,13,CASSGTYQETQYF,TGTGCCAGTAGTGGGACATACCAAGAGACCCAGTACTTC
TRBJ2-7,-,TRBV28,-,15,CASSVTSTLKDEQYF,TGTGCCAGCAGTGTAACTAGCACATTAAAGGACGAGCAGTACTTC
TRBJ1-5,once,TRBV7-8,-,16,CASSLVLGDNNQPQHF,TGTGCCAGCAGCTTAGTTCTAGGGGACAACAATCAGCCCCAGCATTTT
TRBJ1-1,-,TRBV7-8,TRBD1,14,CASSLGDSRAEAFF,TGTGCCAGCAGCTTAGGGGACAGCAGGGCTGAAGCTTTCTTT
TRBJ1-2,once,TRBV9,-,13,CASSATVDYGYTF,TGTGCCAGCAGCGCTACAGTTGACTATGGCTACACCTTC
TRBJ1-4,-,TRBV27,-,14,CASSLLGGGQKLFF,TGTGCCAGCAGTTTATTGGGCGGCGGGCAGAAACTGTTTTTT
TRBJ2-5,-,TRBV28,TRBD2,15,CASSRRTSGTKTQYF,TGTGCCAGCAGTCGCCGGACTAGCGGGACGAAGACCCAGTACTTC
TRBJ1-1,few,TRBV10-3,TRBD1,15,CAITPGGRGASEAFF,TGTGCCATCACTCCGGGTGGCAGGGGGGCGAGTGAAGCTTTCTTT
TRBJ2-7,-,TRBV28,-,15,CASSHGPDRSYEQYF,TGTGCCAGCAGTCATGGACCCGACCGATCCTACGAGCAGTACTTC
TRBJ2-7,few,TRBV30,TRBD1,15,CAWSTGQGAADEQYF,TGTGCCTGGAGCACGGGACAGGGCGCGGCCGACGAGCAGTACTTC
TRBJ1-2,few,TRBV15,-,12,CATSTSGYGYTF,TGTGCCACCAGCACCAGCGGTTATGGCTACACCTTC
TRBJ1-2,-,TRBV5-1,-,13,CASSSQGFDGYTF,TGCGCCAGCAGTAGTCAAGGGTTCGATGGCTACACCTTC
TRBJ2-5,-,TRBV5-4,-,13,CASSLAPKETQYF,TGTGCCAGCAGCTTGGCCCCCAAAGAGACCCAGTACTTC
TRBJ2-5,few,TRBV6-1,TRBD1,13,CASTSDRDETQYF,TGTGCCAGCACCTCCGACAGGGACGAGACCCAGTACTTC
TRBJ2-6,few,TRBV29-1,-,14,CSGQGGSGANVLTF,TGCAGCGGCCAGGGGGGCTCTGGGGCCAACGTCCTGACTTTC
TRBJ1-1,few,TRBV6-5,-,15,CASSYFGGSGTEAFF,TGTGCCAGCAGTTACTTCGGGGGGTCCGGGACCGAAGCTTTCTTT